This T cell receptor (beta chain) was sequenced in a study of blood T cell repertoires in COVID-19. With 8 bases clipped from V and 2 bases from J, the junction kept 3 bases outside the gene matches. Germline CDR1 WSHSY, CDR2 SAAADI. This CDR3 has 14 amino acids. The table came from immunoSEQ multiplex PCR; TCRdb's copy has only in-frame clones and leaves some out. Of around 160,000 clones listed, around 89% are singletons. The TCR was taken from a man younger than 35 with COVID-19, enrolled during active disease. The chain has TRBV10-2 and TRBJ2-2; 9 positions match TRBD1. The sequenced material came from peripheral blood. The CDR3 nucleotides are TGCGCCAGCCTACAGGGGGCCAACACCGGGGAGCTGTTTTTT. Translated, it gives CASLQGANTGELFF.